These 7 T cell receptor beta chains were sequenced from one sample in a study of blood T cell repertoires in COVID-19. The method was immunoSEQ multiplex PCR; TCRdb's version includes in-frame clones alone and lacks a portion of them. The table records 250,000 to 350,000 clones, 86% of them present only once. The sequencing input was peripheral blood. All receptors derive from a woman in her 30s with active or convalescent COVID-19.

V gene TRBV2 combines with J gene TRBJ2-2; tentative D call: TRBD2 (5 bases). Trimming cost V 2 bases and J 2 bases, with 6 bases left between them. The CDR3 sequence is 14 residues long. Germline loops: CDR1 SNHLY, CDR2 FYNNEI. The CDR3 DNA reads TGTGCCAGCAGTGAACTAGCAAACACCGGGGAGCTGTTTTTT. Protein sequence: CASSELANTGELFF.

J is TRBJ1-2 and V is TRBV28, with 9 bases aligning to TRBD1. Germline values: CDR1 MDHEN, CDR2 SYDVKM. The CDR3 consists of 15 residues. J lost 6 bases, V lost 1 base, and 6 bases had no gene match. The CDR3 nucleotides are TGTGCCAGCAGTTTATTTACAGGGGGCGACGATGGCTACACCTTC. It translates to CASSLFTGGDDGYTF.

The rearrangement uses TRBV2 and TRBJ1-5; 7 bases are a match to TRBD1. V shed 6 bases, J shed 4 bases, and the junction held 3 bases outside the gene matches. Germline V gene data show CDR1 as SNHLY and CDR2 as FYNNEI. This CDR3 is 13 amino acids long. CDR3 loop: CASRYRGNQPQHF. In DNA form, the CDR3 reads TGTGCCAGCAGGTACAGGGGTAATCAGCCCCAGCATTTT.

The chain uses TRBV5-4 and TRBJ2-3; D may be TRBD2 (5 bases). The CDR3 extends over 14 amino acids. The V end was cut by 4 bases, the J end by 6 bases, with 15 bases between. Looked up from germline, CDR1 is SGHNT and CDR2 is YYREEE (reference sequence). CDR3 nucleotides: TGTGCCAGCAGCCCGGACTGGAACGGGGATACGCAGTATTTT. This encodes CASSPDWNGDTQYF.

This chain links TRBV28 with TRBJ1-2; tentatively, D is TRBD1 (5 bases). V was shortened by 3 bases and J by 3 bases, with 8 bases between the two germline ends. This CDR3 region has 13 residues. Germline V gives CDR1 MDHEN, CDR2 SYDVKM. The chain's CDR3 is CASSFPGDYGYTF. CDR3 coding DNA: TGTGCCAGCAGTTTTCCGGGGGACTATGGCTACACCTTC.

The CDR3 DNA sequence: TGTGCCAGCACCCGGGACAGCGTCCCCTCTGGGGCCAACGTCCTGACTTTC. It translates to CASTRDSVPSGANVLTF. The chain employs TRBV28 and TRBJ2-6; 7 bases are shared with TRBD1. Germline lookup yields CDR1 MDHEN and CDR2 SYDVKM. The ends lost 7 bases at V and 0 bases at J; junction bases unmatched: 9. The CDR3 totals 17 residues.

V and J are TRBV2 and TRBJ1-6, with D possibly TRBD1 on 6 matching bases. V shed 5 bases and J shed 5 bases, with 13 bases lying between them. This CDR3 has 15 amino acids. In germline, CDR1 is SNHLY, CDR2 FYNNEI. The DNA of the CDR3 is TGTGCCAGCAGTTACCAGGGGTTAAATAATTCACCCCTCCACTTT. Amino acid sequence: CASSYQGLNNSPLHF.